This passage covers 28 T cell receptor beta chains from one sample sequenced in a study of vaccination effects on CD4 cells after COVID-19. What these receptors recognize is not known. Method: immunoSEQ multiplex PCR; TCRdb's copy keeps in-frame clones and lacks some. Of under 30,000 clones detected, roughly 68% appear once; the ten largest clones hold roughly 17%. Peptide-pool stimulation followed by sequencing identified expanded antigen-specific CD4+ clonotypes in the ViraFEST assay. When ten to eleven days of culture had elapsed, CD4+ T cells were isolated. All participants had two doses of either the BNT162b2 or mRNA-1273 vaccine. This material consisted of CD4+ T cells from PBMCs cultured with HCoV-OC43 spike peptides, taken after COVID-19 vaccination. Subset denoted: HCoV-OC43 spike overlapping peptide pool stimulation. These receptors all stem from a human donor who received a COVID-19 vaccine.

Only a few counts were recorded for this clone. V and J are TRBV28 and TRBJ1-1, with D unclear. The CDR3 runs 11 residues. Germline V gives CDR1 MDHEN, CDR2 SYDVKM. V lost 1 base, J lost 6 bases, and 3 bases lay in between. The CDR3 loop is CASSLYAEAFF. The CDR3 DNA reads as TGTGCCAGCAGTTTATACGCTGAAGCTTTCTTT.

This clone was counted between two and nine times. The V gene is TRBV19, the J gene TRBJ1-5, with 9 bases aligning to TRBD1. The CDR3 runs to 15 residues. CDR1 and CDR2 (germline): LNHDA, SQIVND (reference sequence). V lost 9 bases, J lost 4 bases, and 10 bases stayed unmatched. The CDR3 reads CASRRDRVSNQPQHF. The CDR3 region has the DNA TGTGCCAGCCGCCGGGACAGGGTCTCGAATCAGCCCCAGCATTTT.

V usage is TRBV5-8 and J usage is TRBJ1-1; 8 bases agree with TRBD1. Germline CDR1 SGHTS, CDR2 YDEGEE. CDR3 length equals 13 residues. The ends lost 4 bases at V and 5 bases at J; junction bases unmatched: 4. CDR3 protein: CASSGQGGTEAFF. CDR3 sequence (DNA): TGTGCCAGCAGCGGACAGGGTGGGACTGAAGCTTTCTTT.

The CDR3 DNA sequence: TGTGCCAGCTCACCACCGGGACAGGGGCACTATGGCTACACCTTC. It codes for CASSPPGQGHYGYTF. The chain joins TRBV18 to TRBJ1-2; 10 nucleotides align to TRBD1. Germline values: CDR1 KGHSH, CDR2 LQKENI. V shed 0 bases, J shed 3 bases, and the junction held 1 base outside the gene matches. The CDR3 spans 15 residues.

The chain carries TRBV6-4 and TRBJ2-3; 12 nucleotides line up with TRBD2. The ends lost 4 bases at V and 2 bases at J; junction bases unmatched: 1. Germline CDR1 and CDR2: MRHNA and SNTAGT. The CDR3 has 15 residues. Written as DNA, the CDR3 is TGTGCCAGCAGTGCTAGCGGGGGGGCCACAGATACGCAGTATTTT. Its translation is CASSASGGATDTQYF.

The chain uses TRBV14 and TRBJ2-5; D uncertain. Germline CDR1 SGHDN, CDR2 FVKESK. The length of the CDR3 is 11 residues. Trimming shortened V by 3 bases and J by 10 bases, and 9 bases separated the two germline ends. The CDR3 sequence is CASSHSRDQYF. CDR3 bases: TGTGCCAGCAGCCACAGTCGAGACCAGTACTTC.

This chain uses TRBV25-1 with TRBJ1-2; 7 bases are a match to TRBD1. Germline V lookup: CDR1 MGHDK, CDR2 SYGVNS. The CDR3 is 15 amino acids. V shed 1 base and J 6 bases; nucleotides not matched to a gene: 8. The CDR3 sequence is CASSELQGRLNGYTF. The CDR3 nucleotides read TGTGCCAGCAGTGAATTACAGGGGCGATTAAATGGCTACACCTTC.

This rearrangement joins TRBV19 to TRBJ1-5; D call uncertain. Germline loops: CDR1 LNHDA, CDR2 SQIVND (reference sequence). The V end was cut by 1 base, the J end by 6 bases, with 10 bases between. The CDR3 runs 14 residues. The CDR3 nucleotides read TGTGCCAGTAGTATAGCCCCGGGAGGTCAGCCCCAGCATTTT. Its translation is CASSIAPGGQPQHF.

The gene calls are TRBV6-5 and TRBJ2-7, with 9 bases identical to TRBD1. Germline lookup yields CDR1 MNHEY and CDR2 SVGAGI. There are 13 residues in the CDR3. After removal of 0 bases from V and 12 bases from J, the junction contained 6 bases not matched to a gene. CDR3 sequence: CASSYSGDRASYF. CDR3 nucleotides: TGTGCCAGCAGTTACTCGGGGGACAGGGCGTCGTACTTC.

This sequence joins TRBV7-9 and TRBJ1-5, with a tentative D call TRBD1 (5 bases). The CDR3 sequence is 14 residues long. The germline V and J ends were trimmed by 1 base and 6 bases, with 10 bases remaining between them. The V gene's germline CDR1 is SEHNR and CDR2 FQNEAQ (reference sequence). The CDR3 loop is CASSLVGGSQPQHF. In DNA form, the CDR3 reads TGTGCCAGCAGCTTAGTTGGGGGAAGTCAGCCCCAGCATTTT.

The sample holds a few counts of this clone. The CDR3 protein is CASSFQGESGNTIYF. The CDR3 region has the DNA TGTGCCAGCTCGTTTCAAGGGGAATCTGGAAACACCATATATTTT. V is TRBV2 and J is TRBJ1-3, with a weak D call TRBD1 (5 bases). Germline V gives CDR1 SNHLY, CDR2 FYNNEI. There are 15 residues in the CDR3. Deletions cut 8 bases from V and 1 base from J, with 15 bases between.

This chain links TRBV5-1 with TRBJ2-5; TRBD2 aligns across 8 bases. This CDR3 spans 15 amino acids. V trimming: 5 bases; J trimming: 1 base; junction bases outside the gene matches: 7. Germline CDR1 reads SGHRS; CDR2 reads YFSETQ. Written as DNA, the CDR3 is TGCGCCAGCAGACTAACCGGACTAGCCCAAGAGACCCAGTACTTC. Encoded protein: CASRLTGLAQETQYF. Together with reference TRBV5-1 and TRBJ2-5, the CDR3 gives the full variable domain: KAGVTQTPRYLIKTRGQQVTLSCSPISGHRSVSWYQQTPGQGLQFLFEYFSETQRNKGNFPGRFSGRQFSNSRSEMNVSTLELGDSALYLCASRLTGLAQETQYFGPGTRLLVL.

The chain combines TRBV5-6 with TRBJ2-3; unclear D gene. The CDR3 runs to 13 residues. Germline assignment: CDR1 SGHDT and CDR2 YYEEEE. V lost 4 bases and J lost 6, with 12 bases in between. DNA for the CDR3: TGTGCCAGCAGCCTAAATCACGGGGATACGCAGTATTTT. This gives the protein CASSLNHGDTQYF.

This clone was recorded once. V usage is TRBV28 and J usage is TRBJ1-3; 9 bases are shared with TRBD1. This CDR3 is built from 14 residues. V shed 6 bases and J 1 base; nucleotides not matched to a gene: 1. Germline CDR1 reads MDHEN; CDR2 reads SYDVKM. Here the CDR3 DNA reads TGTGCCAGCAGACAGGGGGCGTCTGGAAACACCATATATTTT. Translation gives CASRQGASGNTIYF.

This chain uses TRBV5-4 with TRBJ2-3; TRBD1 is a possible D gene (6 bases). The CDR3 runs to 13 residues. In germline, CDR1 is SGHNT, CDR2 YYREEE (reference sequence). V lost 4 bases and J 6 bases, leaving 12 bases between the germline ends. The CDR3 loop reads CASSLKGQDTQYF. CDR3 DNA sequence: TGTGCCAGCAGCCTAAAAGGACAGGATACGCAGTATTTT.

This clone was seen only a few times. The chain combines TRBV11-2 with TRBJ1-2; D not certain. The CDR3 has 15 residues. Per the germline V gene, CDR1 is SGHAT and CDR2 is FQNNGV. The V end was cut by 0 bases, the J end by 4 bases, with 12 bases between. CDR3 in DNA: TGTGCCAGCAGCTTAGATCAGGCCGACTTCTATGGCTACACCTTC. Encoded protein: CASSLDQADFYGYTF. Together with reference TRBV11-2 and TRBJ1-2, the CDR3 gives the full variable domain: EAGVAQSPRYKIIEKRQSVAFWCNPISGHATLYWYQQILGQGPKLLIQFQNNGVVDDSQLPKDRFSAERLKGVDSTLKIQPAKLEDSAVYLCASSLDQADFYGYTFGSGTRLTVV.

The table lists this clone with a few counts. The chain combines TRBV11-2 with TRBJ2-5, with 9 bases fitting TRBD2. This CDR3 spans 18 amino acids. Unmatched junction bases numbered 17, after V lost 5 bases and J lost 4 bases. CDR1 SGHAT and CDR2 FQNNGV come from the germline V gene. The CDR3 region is CASSLNGASGMLGETQYF. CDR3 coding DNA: TGTGCCAGCAGCCTAAACGGCGCTAGCGGGATGTTAGGAGAGACCCAGTACTTC.

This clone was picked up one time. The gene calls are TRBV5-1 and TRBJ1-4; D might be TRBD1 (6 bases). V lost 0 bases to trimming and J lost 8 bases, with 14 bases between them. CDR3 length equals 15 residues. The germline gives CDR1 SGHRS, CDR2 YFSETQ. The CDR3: CASSLVGQFGEKLFF. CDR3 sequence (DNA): TGCGCCAGCAGCTTGGTGGGACAATTCGGAGAAAAACTGTTTTTT. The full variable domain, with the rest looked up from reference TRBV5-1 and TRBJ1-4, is KAGVTQTPRYLIKTRGQQVTLSCSPISGHRSVSWYQQTPGQGLQFLFEYFSETQRNKGNFPGRFSGRQFSNSRSEMNVSTLELGDSALYLCASSLVGQFGEKLFFGSGTQLSVL.

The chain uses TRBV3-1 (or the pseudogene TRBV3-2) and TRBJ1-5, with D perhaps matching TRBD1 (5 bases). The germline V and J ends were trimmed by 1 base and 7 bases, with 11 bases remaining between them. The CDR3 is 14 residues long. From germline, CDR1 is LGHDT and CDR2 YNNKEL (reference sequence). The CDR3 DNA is TGTGCCAGCAGCCAAGCAGGGTCTGAGCAGCCCCAGCATTTT. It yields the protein CASSQAGSEQPQHF.

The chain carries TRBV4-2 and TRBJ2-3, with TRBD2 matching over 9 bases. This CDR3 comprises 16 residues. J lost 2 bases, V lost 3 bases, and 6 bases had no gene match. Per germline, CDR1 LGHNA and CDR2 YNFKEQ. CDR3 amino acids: CASSQDTSGFTDTQYF. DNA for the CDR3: TGTGCCAGCAGCCAGGACACTAGCGGGTTCACAGATACGCAGTATTTT.

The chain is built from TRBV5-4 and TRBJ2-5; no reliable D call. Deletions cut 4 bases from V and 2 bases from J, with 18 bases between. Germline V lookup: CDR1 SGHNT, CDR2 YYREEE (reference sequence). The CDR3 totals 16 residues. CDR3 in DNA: TGTGCCAGCAGCGTTAGACCGGACGGCAATCAAGAGACCCAGTACTTC. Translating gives CASSVRPDGNQETQYF.

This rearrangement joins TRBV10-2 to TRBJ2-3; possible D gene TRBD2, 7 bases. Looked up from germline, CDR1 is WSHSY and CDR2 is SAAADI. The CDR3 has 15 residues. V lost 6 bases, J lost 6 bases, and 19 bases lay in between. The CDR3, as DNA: TGCGCCAGCAGAGTCACGGGGGGCCCCGGCGATACGCAGTATTTT. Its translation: CASRVTGGPGDTQYF.

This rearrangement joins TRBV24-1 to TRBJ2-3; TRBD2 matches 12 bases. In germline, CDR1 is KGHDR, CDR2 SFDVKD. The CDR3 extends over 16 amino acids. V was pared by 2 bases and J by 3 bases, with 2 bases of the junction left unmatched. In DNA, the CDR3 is TGTGCCACCAGTGATTCAGGACTAGCGGGGACAGATACGCAGTATTTT. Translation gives CATSDSGLAGTDTQYF.

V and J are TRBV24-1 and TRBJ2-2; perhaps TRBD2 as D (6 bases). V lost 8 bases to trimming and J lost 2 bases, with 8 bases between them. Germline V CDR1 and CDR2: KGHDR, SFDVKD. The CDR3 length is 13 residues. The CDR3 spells CATMGGNTGELFF. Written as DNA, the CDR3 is TGTGCCACCATGGGGGGAAACACCGGGGAGCTGTTTTTT.

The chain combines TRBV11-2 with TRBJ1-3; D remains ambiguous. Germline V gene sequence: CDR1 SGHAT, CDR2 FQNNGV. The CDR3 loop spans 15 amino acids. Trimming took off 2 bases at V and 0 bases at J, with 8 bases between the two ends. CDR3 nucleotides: TGTGCCAGCAGCTTAAAGTCCTTCTCTGGAAACACCATATATTTT. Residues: CASSLKSFSGNTIYF.

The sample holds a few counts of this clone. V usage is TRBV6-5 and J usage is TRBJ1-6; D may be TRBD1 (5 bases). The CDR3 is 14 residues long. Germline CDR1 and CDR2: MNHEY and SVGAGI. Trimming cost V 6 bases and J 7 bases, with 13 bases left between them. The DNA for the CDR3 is TGTGCCAGCAGGAATGGGCAGGGAAATTCACCCCTCCACTTT. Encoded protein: CASRNGQGNSPLHF.

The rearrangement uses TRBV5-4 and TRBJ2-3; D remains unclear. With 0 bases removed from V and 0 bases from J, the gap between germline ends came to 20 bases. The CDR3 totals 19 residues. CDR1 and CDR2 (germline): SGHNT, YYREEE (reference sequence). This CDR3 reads CASSLASTFGGKSTDTQYF. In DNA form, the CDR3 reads TGTGCCAGCAGCTTGGCCTCTACGTTTGGCGGTAAGAGCACAGATACGCAGTATTTT.

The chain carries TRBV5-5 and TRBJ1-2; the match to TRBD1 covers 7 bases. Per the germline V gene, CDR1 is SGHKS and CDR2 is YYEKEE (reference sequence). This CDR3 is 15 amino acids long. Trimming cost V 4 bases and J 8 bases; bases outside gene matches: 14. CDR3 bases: TGTGCCAGCAGCAGCAACACTCCTGGGACAGCAGGCTACACCTTC. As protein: CASSSNTPGTAGYTF.